This section outlines one T cell receptor (beta chain) sequence together with its context. This clone has just one count. The antigen it binds to is not known. Base qualities are not provided; no much larger clone lies one nucleotide away. This specimen belongs to a study of T cell clones after liver transplantation (dated by TCRdb to the late 2010s). Study-wide context: Samples were obtained from ITN030ST, a randomized trial in which withdrawal of immunosuppression was attempted within 2 years of liver transplantation. After a pre-transplant mixed lymphocyte reaction, TCRbeta sequencing was used to pinpoint donor-reactive T cell clones, which were subsequently tracked in post-transplant blood. Third party-reactive TCRbeta sequences from pre-transplant MLRs were also identified as an antigen-independent comparator for donor-reactive sequences. No induction therapy was given to the subjects, and standard immunosuppression was administered until randomization at 12-24 months post-transplant. Three of the eight recipients were HCV-positive; the others were transplanted for non-autoimmune, non-viral indications. Tolerance meant complete immunosuppression withdrawal for at least one year without liver enzymes rising beyond twice the upper limit of normal. Blood samples were taken pre-transplant, pre-randomization before withdrawal, and post-randomization after full withdrawal or failed withdrawal. A cohort of 8 liver transplant recipients was studied, of whom 3 were classified as tolerant and 5 as non-tolerant.

The germline V gene yields LGHNA for CDR1 and YSLEER for CDR2. Between the V and J ends, shortened by 0 bases and 5 bases respectively, the junction contains 20 bases. The CDR3 numbers 18 residues from cysteine through phenylalanine. Only the CDR3 portion is preserved as DNA: 54 bases, with reading frame beginning at the first base. Thawed unstimulated PBMCs were stained for CD3, CD4 and CD8 and FACS-sorted into CD3+CD4+ and CD3+CD8+ populations. Randomization to immunosuppression withdrawal applied to every one of the 8 studied subjects. The Qiagen DNeasy Blood and Tissue Kit was used for genomic DNA isolation. General study outcomes and caveats: Because allograft tissue specimens were not available, migration of donor-reactive T cells into the graft, rather than deletion, may have occurred. In most of the 8 subjects, regardless of tolerance or HCV status, circulating donor-reactive CD4 TCRbeta sequences dropped significantly post-transplant. In two subjects, low numbers of available donor cells limited the measurable donor-reactive repertoire. The conclusions were preliminary, being limited by small, heterogeneous patient numbers and by non-standardized post-transplant time points. The decline in donor-reactive sequences exceeded the decline in third party-reactive sequences, suggesting partial antigen-specific deletion that was unrelated to withdrawal success. Once repertoire turnover was taken into account, donor-reactive detection showed a significant reduction for CD4 in 7 of 8 subjects and for CD8 in 8 of 8.

Frozen genomic DNA underwent high-throughput TCRbeta CDR3 sequencing by immunoSEQ, including PCR amplification, mapping, bias correction and internal controls. Under the source paper's analysis protocol: Only productive rearrangements were retained, with each unique TCRbeta sequence defined by its CDR3 nucleotide sequence together with its V and J gene. Donor-reactive sequences required at least 5-fold expansion in CFSE-low cells versus unstimulated pre-transplant cells and at least 0.01% frequency. Minimum frequency thresholds were set for each subject on the basis of the unstimulated sample with the lowest template count, so that a detection power of at least 90% was ensured. Jensen-Shannon divergence between the top 1000 TCRbeta sequences post- versus pre-transplant served as the measure of repertoire turnover. Two-sided Fisher's exact tests were used to test for changes in how often donor-reactive sequences were detected. The immuneACCESS repertoire file appears here via TCRdb, limited to in-frame rearrangements. These files lack a portion of the clones; in checked studies, under half of the deficit traces to unresolved V genes, and the cause of the others is not known. V, J and clone size were drawn from that table, and D and trimming were deduced from the DNA. The sample data list 68,000 or so clones, and about 92% of these were observed just once. In total, the top ten clones hold less than 1% of the sample.

This TCR came from a human patient who received a liver transplant. Following a transplant, some T lymphocytes may have been derived from the graft donor. The sample consisted of CD4+ T cells from blood, taken about 27 months after liver transplant. The rearrangement joined TRBV4-3 to TRBJ2-1; the D gene identity is not certain. At the DNA level, the sequence is TGCGCCAGCAGCCAAGATGTCTCCGTTATCCCTCGCCACAATGAGCAGTTCTTC. This codes for CASSQDVSVIPRHNEQFF.